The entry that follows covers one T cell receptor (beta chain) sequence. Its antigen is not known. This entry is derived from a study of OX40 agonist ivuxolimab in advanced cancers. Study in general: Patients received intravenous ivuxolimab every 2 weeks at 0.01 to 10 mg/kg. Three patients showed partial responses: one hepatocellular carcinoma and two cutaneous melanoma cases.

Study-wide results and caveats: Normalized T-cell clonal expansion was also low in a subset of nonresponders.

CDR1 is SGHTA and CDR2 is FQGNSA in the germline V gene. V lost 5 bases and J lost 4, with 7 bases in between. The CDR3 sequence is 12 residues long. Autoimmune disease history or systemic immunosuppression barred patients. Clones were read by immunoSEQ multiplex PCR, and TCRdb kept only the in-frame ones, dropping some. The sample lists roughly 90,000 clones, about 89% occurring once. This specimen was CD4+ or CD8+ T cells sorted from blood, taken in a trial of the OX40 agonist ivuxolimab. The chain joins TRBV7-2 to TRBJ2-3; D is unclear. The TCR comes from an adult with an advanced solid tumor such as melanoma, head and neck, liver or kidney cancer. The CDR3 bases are TGTGCCAGCAGCCCCGCAGCAGATACGCAGTATTTT. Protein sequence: CASSPAADTQYF.